This T cell receptor (beta chain) was sequenced during a study of shared clonotypes between healthy human individuals (dated by TCRdb to the early 2020s). Regarding the research as a whole: The cohort included a few men and a couple of women between 18 and 49 years of age. For each donor, CD4 naive and CD4 memory were each run on three plates, CD8 naive on two plates, and CD8 memory on one plate. Blood TCR repertoires of a handful of healthy adults were deeply sequenced to estimate repertoire size and the extent of clonotype sharing between individuals. To increase sequencing depth and limit assay-specific biases, different laboratories used diverse techniques to prepare libraries and sequence TCR repertoires. Each donor's leukapheresis produced roughly between roughly 0.85 and 9.5 billion PBMCs. The study at large found these results: Compared with non-shared clonotypes, clonotypes shared by all four sorted-subset donors had higher generation probabilities. Estimated clonotype richness was generally larger for naive than for memory subsets. Sampling was restricted to blood, and TCR repertoires in tissues likely differ from the TCR repertoires found in blood. Because the study included only a small number of donors, the genetic and exposure-history diversity represented was limited. Pairwise subsampling led to the expectation that sequencing depth would affect the degree of clonotype sharing among donors. Rarefaction of sorted-subset datasets indicated incomplete sequencing despite the large sequencing depth. Across a handful of donors, approximately 5% of naive CD4, approximately 3.5% of naive CD8, approximately 2.5% of memory CD4, and around 0.4% of memory CD8 clonotypes were shared.

Donors were healthy HIV-negative adults with no recently reported acute infections or vaccinations. Every donor was a Caucasian adult living in Nashville, Tennessee, USA. CD4+ T cells were enriched by magnetic negative selection; naive cells were then positively selected on CD45RA, and the negative fraction formed the memory subset. After blood collection by leukapheresis, PBMCs were isolated using Ficoll-Histopaque density gradient centrifugation and then cryopreserved in the vapor phase of liquid nitrogen. Analytical flow cytometry was used to check the purity and quantity of each magnetically sorted T cell population. Each sorted fraction had its genomic DNA isolated and then quantified by UV absorbance on a Nanodrop 2000c. The CDR3 runs 17 residues from the cysteine to the phenylalanine. The DNA shown is the 51-base CDR3, in frame from base 1. Clipping removes 0 bases from V and 2 bases from J, with 3 as the unmatched junction base count. From the germline V gene, CDR1 is SGHDT and CDR2 is YYEEEE.

Using the deep immunoSEQ assay, multiplex PCR amplified TCR CDR3 regions from genomic DNA. Extracted genomic DNA from each cell subset was spread evenly across all wells of several immunoSEQ 96-well plates, with each plate serving as a replicate. For sorted subsets, approximately 0.2 ug of genomic DNA, equivalent to 30,000 or so T cell genomes, went into each replicate PCR. Purified libraries were quantified with a Qubit 3.0 fluorometer, sized on a Bioanalyzer 2100, and re-quantified with the KAPA Library Quantification kit. A separate single-read 150-cycle Illumina NextSeq 550 flow cell was used to sequence each immunoSEQ 96-well plate. The study's processing was this. Because only junctional sequences without quality scores were contained in the immunoSEQ output, filtering matching that applied to full-length reads could not be performed. To assign V/J genes and CDR3, sequences were annotated against IMGT germline references using PyIR, a Python wrapper for IgBLAST v1.9. Reads were filtered out if the reads had weak V/J assignments (E-value above 1e-6), no CDR3, stop codons, out-of-frame junctions, or ambiguous translated residues. V3J clonotypes were defined as sequences sharing an identical inferred V gene, J gene, and CDR3 amino acid sequence. Percentage overlap between repertoires was calculated by dividing the number of shared unique clonotypes by the size of the smaller repertoire. Richness of each repertoire was evaluated using RTK rarefaction, the Chao1 estimator, and Recon v2.1 estimates of unobserved clonotypes. Generation probabilities were computed with OLGA for all TCRbeta clonotypes obtained by the gDNA method from four donors. TCRdb took over this immuneACCESS table, retaining in-frame rearrangements with V and J assigned. Such tables are incomplete; in checked studies, under half of the missing clones stem from an unresolved V gene, and the remainder is unexplained. The V and J calls and the clone size are those of that table, but D and trimming were determined from the DNA. Here the sample has 2.5 million or so clones; over 85% occur a single time. The ten most abundant clones make up around 0.15% of the sample.

Worth noting for this clone: Its antigen specificity is not known. Base-call qualities are not available, and no considerably larger clone is one nucleotide away.

The sequence was collected from a man younger than 35 in good health. The chain links TRBV5-6 with TRBJ2-2, with 11 bases aligning to TRBD2. Sample: naive CD4+ T cells sorted from blood. Interpreted using the paper, the cell subset or site label stands for: CD45RA+ positively selected. The DNA is as follows: TGTGCCAGCAGCTTGGCGGGGACTAGCGGTAACACCGGGGAGCTGTTTTTT. It specifies CASSLAGTSGNTGELFF.